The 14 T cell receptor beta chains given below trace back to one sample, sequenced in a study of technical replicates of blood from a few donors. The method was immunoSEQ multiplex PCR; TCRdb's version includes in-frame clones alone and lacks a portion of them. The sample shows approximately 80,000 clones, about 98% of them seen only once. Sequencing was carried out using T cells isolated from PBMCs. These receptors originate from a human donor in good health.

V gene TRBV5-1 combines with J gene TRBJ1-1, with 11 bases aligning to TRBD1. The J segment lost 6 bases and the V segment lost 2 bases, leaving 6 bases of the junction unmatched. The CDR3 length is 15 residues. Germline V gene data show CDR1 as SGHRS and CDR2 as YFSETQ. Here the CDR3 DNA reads TGCGCCAGCAGCTTTGTGGGACAGGGGGATTCTGAAGCTTTCTTT. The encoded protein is CASSFVGQGDSEAFF.

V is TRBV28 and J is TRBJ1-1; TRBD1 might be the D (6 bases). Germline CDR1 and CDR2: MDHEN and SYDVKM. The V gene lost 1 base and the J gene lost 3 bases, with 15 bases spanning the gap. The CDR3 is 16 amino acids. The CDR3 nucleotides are TGTGCCAGCAGTTTATACCAGGGGAGCTCGGACACTGAAGCTTTCTTT. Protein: CASSLYQGSSDTEAFF.

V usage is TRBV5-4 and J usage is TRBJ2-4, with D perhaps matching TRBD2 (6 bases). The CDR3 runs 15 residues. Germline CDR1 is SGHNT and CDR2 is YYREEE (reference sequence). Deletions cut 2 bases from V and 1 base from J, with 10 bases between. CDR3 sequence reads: CASSFGDLAKNIQYF. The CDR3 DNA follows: TGTGCCAGCAGCTTTGGGGACTTGGCCAAAAACATTCAGTACTTC.

The CDR3 DNA sequence: TGTGCCAGCAGCCCCCGGGTAGGCAATCAGCCCCAGCATTTT. Its translation: CASSPRVGNQPQHF. The J gene is TRBJ1-5, the V gene TRBV2; D remains ambiguous. V lost 6 bases, J lost 2 bases, and 11 bases lay in between. Germline V gene data show CDR1 as SNHLY and CDR2 as FYNNEI. This CDR3 is 14 amino acids long.

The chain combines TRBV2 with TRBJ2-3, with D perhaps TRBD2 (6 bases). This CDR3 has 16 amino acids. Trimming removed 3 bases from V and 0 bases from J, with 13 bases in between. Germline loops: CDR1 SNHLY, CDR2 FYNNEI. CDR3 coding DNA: TGTGCCAGCAGTGATGGCGGGGACCCTAGCACAGATACGCAGTATTTT. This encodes CASSDGGDPSTDTQYF.

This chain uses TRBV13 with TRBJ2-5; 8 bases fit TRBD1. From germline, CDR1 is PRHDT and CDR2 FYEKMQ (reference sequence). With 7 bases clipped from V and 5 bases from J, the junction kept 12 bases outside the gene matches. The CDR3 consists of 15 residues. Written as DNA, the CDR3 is TGTGCCAGCACTATTGAGGGACAGGCCAGGGAGACCCAGTACTTC. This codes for CASTIEGQARETQYF.

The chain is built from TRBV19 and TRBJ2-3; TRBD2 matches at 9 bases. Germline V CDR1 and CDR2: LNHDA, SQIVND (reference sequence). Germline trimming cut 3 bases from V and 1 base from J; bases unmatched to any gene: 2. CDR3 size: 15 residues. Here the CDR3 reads CASSIVAGGTDTQYF. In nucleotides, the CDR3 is TGTGCCAGTAGTATCGTAGCGGGGGGCACAGATACGCAGTATTTT.

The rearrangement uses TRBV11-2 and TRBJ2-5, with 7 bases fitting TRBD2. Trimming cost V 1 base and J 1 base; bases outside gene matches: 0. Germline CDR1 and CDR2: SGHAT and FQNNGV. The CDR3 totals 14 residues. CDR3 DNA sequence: TGTGCCAGCAGCTTAGGCGGGGGCCAAGAGACCCAGTACTTC. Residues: CASSLGGGQETQYF.

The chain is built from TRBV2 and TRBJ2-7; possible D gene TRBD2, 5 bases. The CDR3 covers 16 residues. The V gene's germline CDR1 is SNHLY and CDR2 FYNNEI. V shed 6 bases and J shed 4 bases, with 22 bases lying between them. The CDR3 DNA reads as TGTGCCAGCAGCTTGGAGGACCCGAAAAATTTTTACGAGCAGTACTTC. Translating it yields CASSLEDPKNFYEQYF.

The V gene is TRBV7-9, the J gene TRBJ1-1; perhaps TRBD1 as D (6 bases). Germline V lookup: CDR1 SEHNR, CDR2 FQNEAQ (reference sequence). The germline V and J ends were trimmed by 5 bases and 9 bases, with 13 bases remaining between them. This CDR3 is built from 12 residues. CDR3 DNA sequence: TGTGCCAGCAGCCCGACAGGTTTTAAAGCTTTCTTT. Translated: CASSPTGFKAFF.

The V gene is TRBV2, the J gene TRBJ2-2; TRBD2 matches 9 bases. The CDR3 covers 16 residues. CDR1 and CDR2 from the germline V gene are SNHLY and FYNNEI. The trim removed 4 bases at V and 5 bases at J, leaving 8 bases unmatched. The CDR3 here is CASSGGGTSWTGELFF. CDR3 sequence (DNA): TGTGCCAGCAGTGGGGGAGGGACTAGCTGGACCGGGGAGCTGTTTTTT.

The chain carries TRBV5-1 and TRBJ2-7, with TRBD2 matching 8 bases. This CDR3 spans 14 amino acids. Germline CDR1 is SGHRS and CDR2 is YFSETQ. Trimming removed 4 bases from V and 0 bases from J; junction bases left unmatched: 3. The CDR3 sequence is CASSPSGPSYEQYF. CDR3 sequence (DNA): TGCGCCAGCAGCCCTAGCGGGCCCTCCTACGAGCAGTACTTC.

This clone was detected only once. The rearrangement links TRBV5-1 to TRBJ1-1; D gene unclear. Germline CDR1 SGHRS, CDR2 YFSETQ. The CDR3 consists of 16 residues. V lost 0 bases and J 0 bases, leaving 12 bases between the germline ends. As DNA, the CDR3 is TGCGCCAGCAGCTTGGAAGTCAGAGGTTTGAACACTGAAGCTTTCTTT. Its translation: CASSLEVRGLNTEAFF.

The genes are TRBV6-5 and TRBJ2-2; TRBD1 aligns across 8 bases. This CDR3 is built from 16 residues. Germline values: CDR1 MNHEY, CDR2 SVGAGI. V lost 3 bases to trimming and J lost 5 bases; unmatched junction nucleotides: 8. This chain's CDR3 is CASSYLDRGGTGELFF. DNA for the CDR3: TGTGCCAGCAGTTATTTAGACAGGGGCGGAACCGGGGAGCTGTTTTTT.